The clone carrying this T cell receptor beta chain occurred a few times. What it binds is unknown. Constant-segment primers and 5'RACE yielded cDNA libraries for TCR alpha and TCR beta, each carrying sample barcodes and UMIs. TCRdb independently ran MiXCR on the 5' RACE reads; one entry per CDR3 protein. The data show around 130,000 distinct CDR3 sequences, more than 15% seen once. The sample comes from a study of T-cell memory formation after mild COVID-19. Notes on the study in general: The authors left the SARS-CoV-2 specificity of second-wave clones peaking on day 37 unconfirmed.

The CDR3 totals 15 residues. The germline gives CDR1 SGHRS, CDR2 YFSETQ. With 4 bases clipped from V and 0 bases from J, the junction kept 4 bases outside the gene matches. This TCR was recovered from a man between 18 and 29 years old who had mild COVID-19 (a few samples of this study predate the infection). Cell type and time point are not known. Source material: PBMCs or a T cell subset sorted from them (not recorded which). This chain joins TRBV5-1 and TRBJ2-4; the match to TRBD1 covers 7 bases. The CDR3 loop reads CASSAGQVAKNIQYF. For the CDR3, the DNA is TGCGCCAGCAGCGCTGGACAGGTAGCCAAAAACATTCAGTACTTC.